These 27 T cell receptor beta chains were all obtained from the same sample, sequenced in a study of blood T cell repertoires in COVID-19. Produced via immunoSEQ multiplex PCR; TCRdb's table is partial and in-frame only. The profile shows some 150,000 clones, about 90% of them singletons. Sequencing was performed on peripheral blood. The source of these receptors is a man aged 50 to 60 with acute or convalescent COVID-19.

The rearrangement links TRBV7-2 to TRBJ2-5; D ambiguous. The V gene lost 5 bases and the J gene lost 3 bases, with 10 bases spanning the gap. The germline V gene has CDR1 SGHTA and CDR2 FQGNSA. This CDR3 region has 13 residues. CDR3 region: CASSLSTKETQYF. CDR3 DNA: TGTGCCAGCAGCCTCTCAACTAAAGAGACCCAGTACTTC.

The rearrangement uses TRBV27 and TRBJ1-4; the match to TRBD1 covers 8 bases. In germline, CDR1 is MNHEY, CDR2 SMNVEV (reference sequence). Unmatched junction bases numbered 8, after V lost 6 bases and J lost 8 bases. There are 14 residues in the CDR3. As DNA, the CDR3 is TGTGCCAGCAGCCACGGACAGGGACGGGAAAAACTGTTTTTT. Protein: CASSHGQGREKLFF.

V gene TRBV5-1 combines with J gene TRBJ2-3; 7 bases match TRBD1. Germline V lookup: CDR1 SGHRS, CDR2 YFSETQ. The CDR3 sequence is 12 residues long. V trimming: 7 bases; J trimming: 3 bases; junction bases outside the gene matches: 2. The CDR3 is CASAQGTDTQYF. The CDR3, as DNA: TGCGCCAGCGCACAGGGGACAGATACGCAGTATTTT.

This chain connects TRBV7-9 to TRBJ2-2, with 9 bases identical to TRBD2. Losses at the gene ends were 3 bases for V and 6 bases for J; bases not matched to a gene: 8. The length of the CDR3 is 16 residues. Germline loops: CDR1 SEHNR, CDR2 FQNEAQ (reference sequence). CDR3 nucleotide sequence: TGTGCCAGCAGCTTTTATGGTAGCGGGGGAGCCGGGGAGCTGTTTTTT. Translated, it gives CASSFYGSGGAGELFF.

The J gene is TRBJ1-3, the V gene TRBV7-6; D is uncertain. V lost 1 base and J 0 bases, leaving 10 bases between the germline ends. Germline lookup yields CDR1 SGHVS and CDR2 FNYEAQ. There are 16 residues in the CDR3. The DNA for the CDR3 is TGTGCCAGCAGCTTAGGAACAGTGAGCTCTGGAAACACCATATATTTT. Its translation: CASSLGTVSSGNTIYF.

The V and J genes are TRBV4-3 and TRBJ1-1, with D uncertain. The CDR3 sequence is 14 residues long. CDR1 and CDR2 (germline): LGHNA, YSLEER. The germline V and J ends were trimmed by 0 bases and 1 base, with 6 bases remaining between them. The CDR3 sequence: CASSQDGANTEAFF. CDR3 nucleotides: TGCGCCAGCAGCCAAGACGGTGCGAACACTGAAGCTTTCTTT.

The chain recombines TRBV9 with TRBJ1-6; 7 bases align to TRBD1. The CDR3 consists of 16 residues. Germline V gene data show CDR1 as SGDLS and CDR2 as YYNGEE. Unmatched junction bases numbered 3, after V lost 3 bases and J lost 0 bases. The CDR3 coding sequence is TGTGCCAGCAGCGCTGGGGACAGCTCCTATAATTCACCCCTCCACTTT. Protein product: CASSAGDSSYNSPLHF. Combining the CDR3 with reference TRBV9 and TRBJ1-6 gives the whole variable domain DSGVTQTPKHLITATGQRVTLRCSPRSGDLSVYWYQQSLDQGLQFLIQYYNGEERAKGNILERFSAQQFPDLHSELNLSSLELGDSALYFCASSAGDSSYNSPLHFGNGTRLTVT.

This chain uses TRBV4-3 with TRBJ1-1; 7 bases fit TRBD1. Unmatched junction bases numbered 3, after V lost 0 bases and J lost 2 bases. The germline gives CDR1 LGHNA, CDR2 YSLEER. The CDR3 length is 15 residues. The CDR3 DNA reads TGCGCCAGCAGCCAAGACCGGGACAGCAACACTGAAGCTTTCTTT. It is translated as CASSQDRDSNTEAFF.

This chain links TRBV2 with TRBJ1-1; the D is unclear. This CDR3 region has 11 residues. V was shortened by 6 bases and J by 8 bases, with 10 bases between the two germline ends. Germline CDR1 and CDR2: SNHLY and FYNNEI. DNA for the CDR3: TGTGCCAGCAGCCAACAGATAGAAGCTTTCTTT. This encodes CASSQQIEAFF.

The rearrangement joins TRBV23-1 to TRBJ2-2, with 10 bases identical to TRBD2. TRBV23-1 is treated as an ORF (open reading frame) with a function not yet certain. The length of the CDR3 is 19 residues. The V segment lost 6 bases and the J segment 0 bases; nucleotides outside the gene matches: 13. The CDR3 loop is CASRETYSLAGANTGELFF. The CDR3 nucleotides are TGCGCCAGCAGGGAGACCTACTCTCTAGCGGGGGCGAACACCGGGGAGCTGTTTTTT.

The rearrangement joins TRBV6-6 to TRBJ1-1, with a tentative D call TRBD1 (5 bases). This CDR3 is built from 12 residues. Deletions cut 5 bases from V and 7 bases from J, with 11 bases between. Germline-derived CDR1 and CDR2 are MNHNY and SVGAGI (reference sequence). CDR3 sequence reads: CASSTQGFEAFF. CDR3 nucleotides: TGTGCCAGCAGTACTCAGGGTTTTGAAGCTTTCTTT.

The chain couples TRBV29-1 to TRBJ2-7; 10 nucleotides line up with TRBD1. The CDR3 is 12 amino acids. Per the germline V gene, CDR1 is SQVTM and CDR2 is ANQGSEA. The V segment lost 7 bases and the J segment 7 bases; nucleotides outside the gene matches: 7. The CDR3 DNA follows: TGCAGCGCGTTCCGGGACAGGGGTGAGCAGTACTTC. It encodes CSAFRDRGEQYF.

For the CDR3, the DNA is TGTGCCAGCAGCTACCCGGGACTCCTGAACACCGGGGAGCTGTTTTTT. It translates to CASSYPGLLNTGELFF. This chain connects TRBV7-9 to TRBJ2-2, with a possible D match to TRBD2 (6 bases). Trimming pared 4 bases from V and 1 base from J, leaving 13 bases between. The CDR3 has 16 residues. Germline values: CDR1 SEHNR, CDR2 FQNEAQ (reference sequence).

J is TRBJ2-7 and V is TRBV6-2 or TRBV6-3, with TRBD2 identical over 8 bases. The CDR3 loop spans 19 amino acids. The J segment lost 0 bases and the V segment lost 2 bases, leaving 15 bases of the junction unmatched. Looked up from germline, CDR1 is MNHEY and CDR2 is SVGEGT. The CDR3 is CASSYPSWSLAGSSYEQYV. DNA of the CDR3: TGTGCCAGCAGTTACCCATCGTGGAGTTTAGCGGGGAGCTCCTACGAGCAGTACGTC.

The J gene is TRBJ1-2, the V gene TRBV9; D might be TRBD1 (6 bases). The CDR3 is made up of 15 amino acids. V was clipped by 4 bases and J by 8 bases, with 21 bases between them. The V gene's germline CDR1 is SGDLS and CDR2 YYNGEE. DNA for the CDR3: TGTGCCAGCAGCCAAACGCCATCAACAGGGTCAGGCTACACCTTC. It yields the protein CASSQTPSTGSGYTF.

About this clone itself: Distinct nucleotide sequences in the sample also encode this CDR3. The CDR3 loop is CASSFQGASGNTIYF. In DNA form, the CDR3 reads TGTGCCAGCAGTTTCCAGGGGGCATCTGGAAACACCATATATTTT. The chain carries TRBV27 and TRBJ1-3; 8 positions agree with TRBD1. V dropped 3 bases and J dropped 1; count of bases not matched to a gene: 2. This CDR3 has 15 amino acids. CDR1 is MNHEY, CDR2 SMNVEV, per germline (reference sequence).

This clone was counted between two and nine times. V gene TRBV7-2 combines with J gene TRBJ1-1; possibly TRBD1 for D (5 bases). Germline values: CDR1 SGHTA, CDR2 FQGNSA. CDR3 length equals 16 residues. Deletions cut 1 base from V and 1 base from J, with 13 bases between. The CDR3 sequence: CASSLGGFGANTEAFF. CDR3 DNA: TGTGCCAGCAGCTTAGGAGGTTTTGGGGCGAACACTGAAGCTTTCTTT.

The chain has TRBV4-2 and TRBJ2-7; 7 nucleotides match TRBD1. The CDR3 loop spans 14 amino acids. Germline CDR1 and CDR2: LGHNA and YNFKEQ. The junction had 10 bases not matched to a gene; V was cut back by 8 bases and J by 3 bases. The CDR3 is CASVPGQPNYEQYV. The CDR3 DNA is TGTGCCAGCGTCCCGGGACAGCCAAACTACGAGCAGTACGTC.

The chain is built from TRBV6-5 and TRBJ2-3; D call uncertain. With 5 bases removed from V and 7 bases from J, the gap between germline ends came to 7 bases. Per germline, CDR1 MNHEY and CDR2 SVGAGI. This CDR3 has 11 amino acids. The CDR3 DNA reads TGTGCCAGCAGTAATATGTATACGCAGTATTTT. Translation: CASSNMYTQYF.

V is TRBV9 and J is TRBJ2-2; D is uncertain. The CDR3 spans 13 residues. Trimming removed 5 bases at V and 2 bases at J, with 7 bases between. Germline V lookup: CDR1 SGDLS, CDR2 YYNGEE. As DNA, the CDR3 is TGTGCCAGCAGAAAAACAAACACCGGGGAGCTGTTTTTT. Its protein is CASRKTNTGELFF.

This clone was seen once. The chain uses TRBV19 and TRBJ2-7; D is undetermined. The CDR3 is 14 residues long. V was pared by 4 bases and J by 0 bases, with 10 bases between. Germline loops: CDR1 LNHDA, CDR2 SQIVND (reference sequence). The CDR3 sequence is CASSSNLNSYEQYF. The CDR3 nucleotides are TGTGCCAGTAGTAGTAATTTAAACTCCTACGAGCAGTACTTC.

V usage is TRBV19 and J usage is TRBJ1-5; TRBD1 agrees at 7 bases. The CDR3 covers 15 residues. J lost 4 bases, V lost 6 bases, and 9 bases had no gene match. Germline CDR1 LNHDA, CDR2 SQIVND (reference sequence). The CDR3 coding sequence is TGTGCCAGTAGGACAATTCACAGGGGAAATCAGCCCCAGCATTTT. Protein sequence: CASRTIHRGNQPQHF. The entire variable domain, with the rest obtained from reference TRBV19 and TRBJ1-5, is as follows: DGGITQSPKYLFRKEGQNVTLSCEQNLNHDAMYWYRQDPGQGLRLIYYSQIVNDFQKGDIAEGYSVSREKKESFPLTVTSAQKNPTAFYLCASRTIHRGNQPQHFGDGTRLSIL.

The chain recombines TRBV4-3 with TRBJ2-3, with TRBD1 identical over 11 bases. V was pared by 5 bases and J by 4 bases, with 5 bases of the junction left unmatched. This CDR3 is built from 15 residues. Germline CDR1 LGHNA, CDR2 YSLEER. The CDR3 region is CASSYRDRGSDTQYF. The DNA of the CDR3 is TGCGCCAGCAGCTACCGGGACAGGGGGTCAGATACGCAGTATTTT.

This clone was observed a handful of times. This sequence joins TRBV27 and TRBJ1-6; D not resolved. Trimming pared 3 bases from V and 6 bases from J, leaving 9 bases between. CDR3 length: 14 residues. Per germline, CDR1 MNHEY and CDR2 SMNVEV (reference sequence). Here the CDR3 DNA reads TGTGCCAGCAGTTTGCGACAATTTAATTCACCCCTCCACTTT. Encoded protein: CASSLRQFNSPLHF.

Here the CDR3 DNA reads TGTGCCACCAGCAGAGATGGACAGTACCTCTACGAGCAGTACGTC. Protein: CATSRDGQYLYEQYV. The chain joins TRBV15 to TRBJ2-7, with D perhaps TRBD1 (6 bases). This CDR3 has 15 amino acids. The germline V gene has CDR1 LNHNV and CDR2 YYDKDF (reference sequence). The V end was cut by 0 bases, the J end by 3 bases, with 12 bases between.

V and J are TRBV29-1 and TRBJ2-7; D may be TRBD1 (6 bases). The CDR3 contains 16 residues. V lost 7 bases, J lost 5 bases, and 27 bases lay in between. Per germline, CDR1 SQVTM and CDR2 ANQGSEA. The CDR3 coding sequence is TGCAGCGCCAACGGGGTGGACAGCTCAGTTATCAACGAGCAGTACTTC. Protein sequence: CSANGVDSSVINEQYF.

The chain recombines TRBV10-3 with TRBJ1-5; TRBD1 aligns across 9 bases. The CDR3 totals 16 residues. Per germline, CDR1 ENHRY and CDR2 SYGVKD. Trimming removed 3 bases from V and 7 bases from J; junction bases left unmatched: 10. The CDR3 protein is CAISDGPGQGGQPQHF. CDR3 coding DNA: TGTGCCATCAGTGACGGCCCGGGACAGGGCGGCCAGCCCCAGCATTTT.